What follows describes a single T cell receptor (beta chain). These data belong to a study of blood T cell repertoires in COVID-19. Study-wide background: Sample material is recorded as cDNA or gDNA derived from T cells, B-cell-depleted T cells, or PBMCs.

Authors' data handling: The assay estimated nucleated cells by amplifying reference gene primers. The protocol was immunoSEQ multiplex PCR, while the TCRdb copy is restricted to in-frame clones and leaves out a portion. V and J calls and clone size are as listed in that table; D and trimming were resolved from the DNA. The sample includes about 250,000 clones, over 80% of them seen just once. In germline, CDR1 is LNHNV, CDR2 YYDKDF (reference sequence). The CDR3 contains 15 residues. Trimming stripped 1 base from V and 0 bases from J, with 7 bases between. The sequenced material came from peripheral blood. The rearrangement joins TRBV15 to TRBJ2-1; D ambiguous. The TCR was taken from a woman in her sixties or seventies with active or convalescent COVID-19. CDR3: CATSRAVSSYNEQFF. In nucleotides, the CDR3 is TGTGCCACCAGCAGAGCGGTAAGCTCCTACAATGAGCAGTTCTTC.